This T cell receptor (beta chain) appears in the sequencing data of a study of blood T cell repertoires in COVID-19. Turning to the study itself: Donors in the United States, Italy and Spain gave samples during acute or convalescent COVID-19. The analysed material was cDNA or gDNA that came from T cells, B-cell-depleted T cells, or PBMCs.

How the authors handled the data: Nucleated cell counts were estimated from reference gene primer amplification. The assay was immunoSEQ multiplex PCR, and TCRdb's table has in-frame clones only and misses some. For V, J and clone size, that table is used; D and trimming come from the DNA. The profile shows roughly 250,000 clones, about 88% of them singletons. Germline CDR1 SGHDN, CDR2 FVKESK. CDR3 length: 17 amino acids. V lost 0 bases and J 2 bases, leaving 16 bases between the germline ends. The sequenced sample was peripheral blood. The V gene is TRBV14, the J gene TRBJ1-2; D call uncertain. This sequence originates from a woman aged 35 to 49 who had recovered from COVID-19. This CDR3 is CASSQEKRATANYGYTF. CDR3 DNA sequence: TGTGCCAGCAGCCAAGAAAAGCGGGCAACAGCAAACTATGGCTACACCTTC. The whole variable domain, remainder taken from reference TRBV14 and TRBJ1-2, is EAGVTQFPSHSVIEKGQTVTLRCDPISGHDNLYWYRRVMGKEIKFLLHFVKESKQDESGMPNNRFLAERTGGTYSTLKVQPAELEDSGVYFCASSQEKRATANYGYTFGSGTRLTVV.